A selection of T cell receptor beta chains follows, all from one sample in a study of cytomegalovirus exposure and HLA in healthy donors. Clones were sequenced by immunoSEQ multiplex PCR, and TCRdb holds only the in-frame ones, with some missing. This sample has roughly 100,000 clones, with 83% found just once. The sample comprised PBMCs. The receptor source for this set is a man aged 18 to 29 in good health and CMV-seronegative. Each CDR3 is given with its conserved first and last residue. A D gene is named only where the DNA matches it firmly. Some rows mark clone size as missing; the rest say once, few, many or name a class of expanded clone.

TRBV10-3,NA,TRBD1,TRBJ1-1,CASSPQGASTEAFF,TGTGCCAGCAGTCCACAGGGGGCGAGTACTGAAGCTTTCTTT
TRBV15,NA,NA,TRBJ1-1,CATSQSGTPFGGTEAFF,TGTGCCACCAGTCAGAGCGGGACACCTTTTGGCGGGACTGAAGCTTTCTTT
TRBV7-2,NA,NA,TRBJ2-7,CASRQRVSENYEQYF,TGTGCCAGCAGGCAGCGGGTTAGCGAAAACTACGAGCAGTACTTC
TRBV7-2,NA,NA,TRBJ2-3,CASSLVRNTQYF,TGTGCCAGCAGCTTAGTGCGGAATACGCAGTATTTT
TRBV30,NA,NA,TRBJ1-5,CAWSLRGQPQHF,TGTGCCTGGAGTCTTCGGGGGCAGCCCCAGCATTTT
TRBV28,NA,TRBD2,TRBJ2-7,CASSSGRGGYEQYF,TGTGCCAGCAGCTCCGGGAGGGGGGGCTACGAGCAGTACTTC
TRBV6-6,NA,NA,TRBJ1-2,CASSAAEGYGYTF,TGTGCCAGCAGTGCCGCGGAGGGCTATGGCTACACCTTC
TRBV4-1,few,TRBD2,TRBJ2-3,CASSPASGRADTQYF,TGCGCCAGCAGCCCCGCTAGCGGGAGGGCAGATACGCAGTATTTT
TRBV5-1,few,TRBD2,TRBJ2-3,CASSLRGLAPDTQYF,TGCGCCAGCAGCTTAAGGGGACTAGCGCCAGATACGCAGTATTTT
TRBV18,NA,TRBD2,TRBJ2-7,CASSPERGGRRQYF,TGTGCCAGCTCACCTGAACGGGGGGGCCGAAGGCAGTACTTC
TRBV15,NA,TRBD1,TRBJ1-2,CATSSESVTGYGGYTF,TGTGCCACCAGCAGTGAATCCGTGACAGGGTACGGTGGCTACACCTTC
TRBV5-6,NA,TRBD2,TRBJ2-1,CASSKTGTSEYNEQFF,TGTGCCAGCAGCAAGACCGGGACTAGCGAATACAATGAGCAGTTCTTC
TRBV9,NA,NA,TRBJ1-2,CASSVEGVGGYTF,TGTGCCAGCAGCGTAGAAGGGGTTGGGGGCTACACCTTC
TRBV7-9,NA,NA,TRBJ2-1,CASSHEGNEQFF,TGTGCCAGCAGCCACGAGGGCAATGAGCAGTTCTTC
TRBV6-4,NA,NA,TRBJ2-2,CASSATGTDGELFF,TGTGCCAGCAGTGCCACAGGGACGGACGGGGAGCTGTTTTTT
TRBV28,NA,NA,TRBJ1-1,CASSLWTANTEAFF,TGTGCCAGCAGTTTGTGGACAGCAAACACTGAAGCTTTCTTT
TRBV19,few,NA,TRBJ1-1,CASSSRGVMNTEAFF,TGTGCCAGTAGTTCCCGGGGAGTTATGAACACTGAAGCTTTCTTT
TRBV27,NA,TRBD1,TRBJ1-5,CASWGTGNQPQHF,TGTGCCAGCTGGGGGACAGGCAATCAGCCCCAGCATTTT
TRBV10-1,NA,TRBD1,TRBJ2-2,CATQDRGRTGELFF,TGCGCCACCCAGGACAGGGGCCGAACCGGGGAGCTGTTTTTT
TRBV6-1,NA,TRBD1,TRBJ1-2,CASSAPGQGKNGYTF,TGTGCCAGCAGCGCGCCCGGACAGGGGAAGAATGGCTACACCTTC
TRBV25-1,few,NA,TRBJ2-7,CASSGLEEHYEQYF,TGTGCCAGCAGTGGACTGGAGGAACACTACGAGCAGTACTTC
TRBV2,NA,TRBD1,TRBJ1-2,CASSTGQDHASGYTF,TGTGCCAGTTCGACAGGGCAGGATCATGCTAGTGGCTACACCTTC
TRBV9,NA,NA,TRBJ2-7,CASSASPGSSYEQYF,TGTGCCAGCAGCGCCTCGCCGGGTAGCTCCTACGAGCAGTACTTC
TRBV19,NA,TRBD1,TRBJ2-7,CASSGQAYEQYF,TGTGCCAGTAGTGGACAGGCCTACGAGCAGTACTTC
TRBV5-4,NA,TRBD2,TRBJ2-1,CASRSELAGGAEQFF,TGTGCCAGCAGGTCCGAACTAGCGGGAGGGGCTGAGCAGTTCTTC
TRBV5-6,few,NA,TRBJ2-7,CASSSPAWLQRDEQYF,TGTGCCAGCAGCTCCCCGGCGTGGCTTCAACGGGACGAGCAGTACTTC
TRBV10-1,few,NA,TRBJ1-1,CASSESQEVREAFF,TGCGCCAGCAGTGAGTCGCAAGAGGTCCGTGAAGCTTTCTTT
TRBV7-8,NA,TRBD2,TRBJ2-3,CASSPSIGTSGSTSTDTQYF,TGTGCCAGCAGTCCTAGTATTGGGACTAGCGGGTCGACTAGCACAGATACGCAGTATTTT
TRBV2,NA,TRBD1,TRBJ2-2,CASNAGGYTGELFF,TGTGCCAGCAATGCAGGGGGCTACACCGGGGAGCTGTTTTTT
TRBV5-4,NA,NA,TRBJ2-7,CASSLSAYEQYF,TGTGCCAGCAGCTTGTCAGCCTACGAGCAGTACTTC
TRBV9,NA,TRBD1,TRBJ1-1,CASSTGQGAAEAFF,TGTGCCAGCAGCACGGGACAGGGGGCGGCTGAAGCTTTCTTT